A single sample gave rise to the 32 T cell receptor beta chains below, sequenced in a study of response to subunit inactivated influenza vaccine (dated by TCRdb to the late 2010s). The library was built by means of RT-PCR. This sample was sequenced with an Illumina HiSeq 2500. TCRdb handled the public reads itself, with Q25 trimming in fastp and clone calling in MiXCR, and kept productive beta chains. CDR3 protein duplicates are merged, each entry listing the most common genes and DNA. This sample comprises 550,000 to 800,000 distinct CDR3 sequences, approximately 13% of them detected only once. The ten largest make up around 7% of the sample. The sequenced sample was PBMCs from blood, obtained approximately 15 days before vaccination. Source of these receptors: a man aged 50-60 years who received an inactivated influenza vaccine. Donor details come from another sample of the same person, matched by shared clones.

This chain links TRBV6-5 with TRBJ2-5; tentatively, D is TRBD2 (5 bases). Deletions cut 0 bases from V and 7 bases from J, with 12 bases between. Germline V gene data show CDR1 as MNHEY and CDR2 as SVGAGI. CDR3 length equals 14 residues. The CDR3 protein is CASSYSFLGGTQYF. Written as DNA, the CDR3 is TGTGCCAGCAGTTACTCGTTCCTAGGAGGGACCCAGTACTTC.

The chain recombines TRBV28 with TRBJ1-2; no definite D call. Germline V gene sequence: CDR1 MDHEN, CDR2 SYDVKM. The CDR3 consists of 14 residues. The germline V and J ends were trimmed by 7 bases and 4 bases, with 16 bases remaining between them. The CDR3 loop reads CASTPNEEGYGYTF. The DNA for the CDR3 is TGTGCCAGCACCCCCAATGAGGAGGGCTATGGCTACACCTTC.

The V and J genes are TRBV4-1 and TRBJ1-6; 8 bases match TRBD1. The J segment lost 10 bases and the V segment lost 1 base, leaving 3 bases of the junction unmatched. CDR3 length equals 14 residues. The V gene's germline CDR1 is MGHRA and CDR2 YSYEKL. The CDR3 DNA follows: TGCGCCAGCAGCCAAGGGACAGGGCGCTCACCCCTCCACTTT. This codes for CASSQGTGRSPLHF.

The rearrangement uses TRBV29-1 and TRBJ1-5; D unresolved. V dropped 6 bases and J dropped 3 bases, with 12 bases sitting between them. The CDR3 is 13 residues long. Germline loops: CDR1 SQVTM, CDR2 ANQGSEA. CDR3 nucleotides: TGCAGCGTCGCGCACGGTCCCAATCAGCCCCAGCATTTT. Its translation is CSVAHGPNQPQHF.

V usage is TRBV2 and J usage is TRBJ1-6; TRBD1 agrees at 8 bases. The CDR3 runs 14 residues. Germline lookup yields CDR1 SNHLY and CDR2 FYNNEI. Losses at the gene ends were 3 bases for V and 7 bases for J; bases not matched to a gene: 2. CDR3 residues: CASSDWDRNSPLHF. The CDR3 nucleotides read TGTGCCAGCAGTGATTGGGACAGGAATTCACCCCTCCACTTT.

This clonotype showed up just once. This chain connects TRBV12-3 or TRBV12-4 to TRBJ2-6; 9 bases map to TRBD1. CDR3 length: 18 amino acids. V shed 11 bases, J shed 0 bases, and the junction held 14 bases outside the gene matches. DNA of the CDR3: TGTGCCTTCAGTTACCGGGGGACAGGGAACTCTGGGGCCAACGTCCTGACTTTC. It specifies CAFSYRGTGNSGANVLTF.

This chain links TRBV24-1 with TRBJ2-1; D is undetermined. Trimming stripped 4 bases from V and 9 bases from J, with 9 bases between. In germline, CDR1 is KGHDR, CDR2 SFDVKD. The CDR3 has 12 residues. The CDR3 DNA sequence: TGTGCCACCAGTGACCAACAGCGTGAGCAGTTCTTC. As protein: CATSDQQREQFF.

The chain employs TRBV5-5 and TRBJ2-2, with D possibly being TRBD2 (6 bases). Germline CDR1 SGHKS, CDR2 YYEKEE (reference sequence). The CDR3 sequence is 16 residues long. Deletions cut 5 bases from V and 2 bases from J, with 16 bases between. CDR3 nucleotides: TGTGCCAGCAGTAAATCGGGGGTCAGAAACACCGGGGAGCTGTTTTTT. It specifies CASSKSGVRNTGELFF.

This rearrangement joins TRBV6-2 or TRBV6-3 to TRBJ2-1; 10 bases line up with TRBD2. The germline gives CDR1 MNHEY, CDR2 SVGEGT. The CDR3 covers 17 residues. The V and J ends lost 0 bases and 0 bases, in that order; junction bases with no gene match: 2. The CDR3 DNA is TGTGCCAGCAGTTACTCGTCTAGCGGGAGCTCCTACAATGAGCAGTTCTTC. Amino acids: CASSYSSSGSSYNEQFF.

This clonotype came up a few times. The chain recombines TRBV4-1 with TRBJ1-5; possible D gene TRBD1, 5 bases. V lost 0 bases and J 3 bases, leaving 9 bases between the germline ends. The CDR3 covers 15 residues. Germline assignment: CDR1 MGHRA and CDR2 YSYEKL. The DNA of the CDR3 is TGCGCCAGCAGCCAAGACTTAGGGGTCAATCAGCCCCAGCATTTT. Protein: CASSQDLGVNQPQHF.

V and J are TRBV30 and TRBJ2-3; 7 nucleotides match TRBD2. This CDR3 has 17 amino acids. Germline CDR1 and CDR2: GTSNPN and SVGIG (reference sequence). Losses at the gene ends were 1 base for V and 1 base for J; bases not matched to a gene: 11. The CDR3 sequence: CAWSGLAVPLRTDTQYF. In DNA form, the CDR3 reads TGTGCCTGGAGTGGACTAGCCGTTCCCCTACGCACAGATACGCAGTATTTT.

This clonotype was seen more than once but under ten times. J is TRBJ2-7 and V is TRBV20-1; perhaps TRBD1 as D (5 bases). V lost 6 bases, J lost 2 bases, and 20 bases lay in between. In germline, CDR1 is DFQATT, CDR2 SNEGSKA (reference sequence). The CDR3 consists of 15 residues. CDR3 sequence: CSARQVGLLPYEQYF. CDR3 DNA: TGCAGTGCGCGACAAGTGGGGCTCTTACCCTACGAGCAGTACTTC.

V usage is TRBV20-1 and J usage is TRBJ2-7; 10 nucleotides align to TRBD2. Looked up from germline, CDR1 is DFQATT and CDR2 is SNEGSKA (reference sequence). Losses at the gene ends were 7 bases for V and 4 bases for J; bases not matched to a gene: 4. The CDR3 extends over 12 amino acids. CDR3 region: CSVTSGVYEQYF. The CDR3 bases are TGCAGTGTCACTAGCGGGGTATACGAGCAGTACTTC.

This clonotype was seen ten or more times. Germline is not matched at one junction end, which may reflect a read error. The rearrangement uses TRBV10-3 and TRBJ2-7; perhaps TRBD2 as D (5 bases). The CDR3 has 14 residues. The germline CDR1 and CDR2 sequences are ENHRY and SYGVKD. CDR3 sequence: CAISSTSSSHEQYF. The CDR3 DNA is TGTGCCATCAGTTCTACCTCTAGCTCCCACGAGCAGTACTTC.

This clonotype was found a few times. The chain employs TRBV15 and TRBJ1-5; possible D gene TRBD1, 5 bases. V lost 3 bases and J lost 3, with 24 bases in between. The germline V gene encodes CDR1 LNHNV and CDR2 YYDKDF (reference sequence). The CDR3 has 19 amino acids. This CDR3 reads CATSSHGGPFRLANQPQHF. Written as DNA, the CDR3 is TGTGCCACCAGCAGCCACGGGGGACCCTTCAGGTTAGCCAATCAGCCCCAGCATTTT.

This clonotype has more than one count but fewer than ten. The CDR3 DNA is TGTGCCAGCAGAAGAAGCGGGTTGATAGCGGAGGACCAAGAGACCCAGTACTTC. Amino acids: CASRRSGLIAEDQETQYF. The chain recombines TRBV3-1 with TRBJ2-5; possible D gene TRBD2, 6 bases. Germline V lookup: CDR1 LGHDT, CDR2 YNNKEL (reference sequence). The CDR3 runs 18 residues. V lost 6 bases and J 0 bases, leaving 23 bases between the germline ends.

The chain combines TRBV10-3 with TRBJ2-1; the D call may be TRBD1 or TRBD2 (6 bases each). V lost 0 bases and J 3 bases, leaving 15 bases between the germline ends. CDR3 length: 17 amino acids. Per germline, CDR1 ENHRY and CDR2 SYGVKD. The CDR3 protein is CAISESKGGGRYNEQFF. The CDR3 DNA follows: TGTGCCATCAGTGAGTCGAAGGGGGGAGGCCGCTACAATGAGCAGTTCTTC.

V and J are TRBV11-2 and TRBJ2-3; possibly TRBD2 for D (8 bases). This CDR3 has 16 residues. Trimming removed 5 bases from V and 2 bases from J, with 17 bases in between. CDR1 is SGHAT and CDR2 is FQNNGV in the germline V gene. Here the CDR3 reads CASSLGGGTATDTQYF. The CDR3 DNA follows: TGTGCCAGCAGCCTCGGCGGGGGGACAGCCACAGATACGCAGTATTTT.

V is TRBV6-2 or TRBV6-3 and J is TRBJ2-1, with TRBD2 matching over 8 bases. This CDR3 is built from 24 residues. The V gene end was trimmed by 0 bases and the J gene end by 3 bases; junction bases not matched to a gene: 28. Germline CDR1 MNHEY, CDR2 SVGEGT. CDR3: CASSYSRGSPGPPGLDQDYNEQFF. The CDR3 DNA follows: TGTGCCAGCAGTTACTCGAGGGGTTCCCCTGGGCCGCCGGGACTAGATCAGGACTACAATGAGCAGTTCTTC.

This clonotype was picked up a small number of times. For the CDR3, the DNA is TGCAGTGCTAGAGATAAGGGGACAGCCGATTTGGGCACTGAAGCTTTCTTT. Translated: CSARDKGTADLGTEAFF. The V gene is TRBV20-1, the J gene TRBJ1-1; the match to TRBD1 covers 7 bases. Germline CDR1 DFQATT, CDR2 SNEGSKA (reference sequence). The CDR3 consists of 17 residues. The V gene end was trimmed by 0 bases and the J gene end by 4 bases; junction bases not matched to a gene: 14.

The genes are TRBV7-9 and TRBJ2-3, with 7 bases fitting TRBD2. V shed 2 bases, J shed 1 base, and the junction held 6 bases outside the gene matches. This CDR3 region has 16 residues. CDR1 and CDR2 from the germline V gene are SEHNR and FQNEAQ (reference sequence). CDR3 loop: CASSLWPSGRTDTQYF. For the CDR3, the DNA is TGTGCCAGCAGCTTATGGCCTAGCGGCCGCACAGATACGCAGTATTTT.

V is TRBV7-2 and J is TRBJ2-1; 9 positions match TRBD2. J lost 6 bases, V lost 5 bases, and 11 bases had no gene match. CDR3 size: 16 residues. The V gene's germline CDR1 is SGHTA and CDR2 FQGNSA. The CDR3 DNA follows: TGTGCCAGCAGCCGGTCTGAGCGGGGGGCGACCAATGAGCAGTTCTTC. This codes for CASSRSERGATNEQFF.

This chain joins TRBV12-3 or TRBV12-4 and TRBJ2-2; D is unclear. V gave up 6 bases and J gave up 5 bases, with 16 bases separating them. CDR3 length: 15 residues. CDR3 protein: CASSPPSARTGELFF. The DNA for the CDR3 is TGTGCCAGCAGCCCACCATCCGCGCGGACCGGGGAGCTGTTTTTT.

In this sample, this clonotype turned up a few times. This chain links TRBV5-1 with TRBJ2-1; possibly TRBD2 for D (5 bases). The CDR3 loop spans 13 amino acids. The V and J ends lost 4 bases and 8 bases respectively, with 13 bases between them. CDR1 is SGHRS and CDR2 is YFSETQ in the germline V gene. CDR3 in amino acids: CASSPVYGDEQFF. The CDR3 region has the DNA TGCGCCAGCAGCCCCGTATACGGGGATGAGCAGTTCTTC.

This clonotype was seen only a few times. The CDR3 DNA follows: TGCGCCAGCAGCCATTCCGGCGGGGCGAGGGCTGAAGCTTTCTTT. This sequence encodes CASSHSGGARAEAFF. The chain is built from TRBV4-1 and TRBJ1-1; D may be TRBD1 (5 bases). Germline loops: CDR1 MGHRA, CDR2 YSYEKL. This CDR3 has 15 amino acids. The V end was cut by 3 bases, the J end by 6 bases, with 17 bases between.

The chain combines TRBV7-2 with TRBJ2-2; TRBD1 is a possible D gene (5 bases). The CDR3 totals 15 residues. V was pared by 3 bases and J by 6 bases, with 14 bases between. CDR1 and CDR2 from the germline V gene are SGHTA and FQGNSA. CDR3 nucleotide sequence: TGTGCCAGCAGCTTCCAAGTGCACAGGTCCGGGGAGCTGTTTTTT. This encodes CASSFQVHRSGELFF.

In its sample, this clonotype was seen a few times. The chain carries TRBV28 and TRBJ2-7; TRBD2 aligns across 11 bases. The CDR3 totals 16 residues. The V gene end was trimmed by 8 bases and the J gene end by 0 bases; junction bases not matched to a gene: 9. Germline V CDR1 and CDR2: MDHEN, SYDVKM. The CDR3 nucleotides read TGTGCCAGCCGTCTCCTAGCGGGGGGAAGCTCCTACGAGCAGTACTTC. Translated: CASRLLAGGSSYEQYF.

This chain joins TRBV7-9 and TRBJ1-5; TRBD1 is a possible D gene (6 bases). With 1 base removed from V and 2 bases from J, the gap between germline ends came to 15 bases. The CDR3 runs 17 residues. Germline V CDR1 and CDR2: SEHNR, FQNEAQ (reference sequence). For the CDR3, the DNA is TGTGCCAGCAGCTTAGTTCAGGGGCCTTCGGGCAATCAGCCCCAGCATTTT. Its protein product is CASSLVQGPSGNQPQHF.

The sample holds a few counts of this clonotype. This chain joins TRBV27 and TRBJ1-6; D is possibly TRBD1 (5 bases). Germline V CDR1 and CDR2: MNHEY, SMNVEV (reference sequence). The CDR3 is 14 residues long. Trimming shortened V by 2 bases and J by 10 bases, and 12 bases separated the two germline ends. CDR3 loop: CASSLSQGLSPLHF. CDR3 in DNA: TGTGCCAGCAGTTTAAGTCAGGGCCTGTCACCCCTCCACTTT.

A few counts support this clonotype. J is TRBJ2-2 and V is TRBV6-1, with D tentatively TRBD1 (5 bases). V lost 6 bases and J lost 1, with 12 bases in between. The germline CDR1 and CDR2 sequences are MNHNS and SASEGT. This CDR3 spans 15 amino acids. In DNA, the CDR3 is TGTGCCAGCAGAAACAGGAATTTGAACACCGGGGAGCTGTTTTTT. It is translated as CASRNRNLNTGELFF.

This chain connects TRBV28 to TRBJ2-1, with 11 bases fitting TRBD2. Germline V CDR1 and CDR2: MDHEN, SYDVKM. With 8 bases clipped from V and 6 bases from J, the junction kept 6 bases outside the gene matches. This CDR3 is built from 14 residues. CDR3 sequence reads: CASYGTSGVNEQFF. The DNA for the CDR3 is TGTGCCAGCTACGGGACTAGCGGCGTCAATGAGCAGTTCTTC.

This clonotype was counted at least ten times. The J gene is TRBJ2-1, the V gene TRBV24-1, with D perhaps matching TRBD1 or TRBD2 (5 bases each). There are 12 residues in the CDR3. Germline CDR1 KGHDR, CDR2 SFDVKD. Trimming left V 6 bases short and J 5 bases short, with 7 bases between. In DNA form, the CDR3 reads TGTGCCACCAGTCTGGGGGACAATGAGCAGTTCTTC. It codes for CATSLGDNEQFF.